Reported below is one TCR beta chain. As for time point: baseline, week 1 (first vaccination visit). Treatment indicated: pre-vaccination baseline after standard-of-care therapy. Clones were sequenced by immunoSEQ multiplex PCR, and TCRdb holds only the in-frame ones, with some missing. The sample lists around 37,000 clones, 75% to 85% occurring once. This sample is part of a study of a mutant IDH1 vaccine in newly diagnosed glioma. Whole-study context: It was radiotherapy, temozolomide, or both that patients received previously, with most receiving both.

Unmatched junction bases numbered 6, after V lost 0 bases and J lost 3 bases. Germline V gene sequence: CDR1 GTSNPN, CDR2 SVGIG (reference sequence). The CDR3 length is 15 residues. This TCR came from a man aged 35 to 55 with glioma. Some clones in this sample may be carry-over from other donors' samples. The genes are TRBV30 and TRBJ2-7; 9 bases are a match to TRBD2. The source material was PBMCs, sampled from a glioma patient treated with radiotherapy, temozolomide or both. CDR3 nucleotides: TGTGCCTGGAGTGTAGTCCTAGCGGGACGCTACGAGCAGTACTTC. Translation: CAWSVVLAGRYEQYF.